The clone carrying this T cell receptor (beta chain) was counted once. Other DNA sequences in this specimen translate into the identical CDR3. Assay used: immunoSEQ multiplex PCR; TCRdb lists only in-frame clones, some missing. Of around 160,000 clones in the sample, 80% were seen once. Trimming removed 1 base from V and 3 bases from J, with 13 bases in between. This CDR3 has 15 amino acids. Germline assignment: CDR1 SGHDN and CDR2 FVKESK. This record belongs to a study of blood T cell repertoires in COVID-19. About the research overall: Acute and convalescent COVID-19 specimens originated in the United States, Italy and Spain. From T cells, B-cell-depleted T cells, or PBMCs came the material, which was cDNA or gDNA.

Input material: peripheral blood. The rearrangement joins TRBV14 to TRBJ2-7, with TRBD2 as a possible D gene (6 bases). The clonotype comes from a man between 60 and 75 years old with active or convalescent COVID-19. The CDR3: CASSQGRGTVYEQYF. Here the CDR3 DNA reads TGTGCCAGCAGCCAAGGGAGGGGCACGGTCTACGAGCAGTACTTC.